Below, one TCR beta chain is given with its context. The sample belongs to a study of blood T cell repertoires in COVID-19. Study summary: Sites in the United States, Italy and Spain provided acute and convalescent COVID-19 samples. The cDNA or gDNA used as material had been derived from T cells, B-cell-depleted T cells, or PBMCs.

In the authors' workflow: How many nucleated cells were present was estimated from reference gene primer amplification. Here immunoSEQ multiplex PCR was the method, and the copy in TCRdb shows in-frame clones only, minus some. From that table come the V and J calls and clone size; the DNA was used to work out D and trimming. The sample has 120,000 to 150,000 clones, 88% seen once; the top ten hold less than 2%. This CDR3 is 16 amino acids long. The ends were cut back, 5 bases at V and 2 bases at J, with 16 bases in the middle. Germline loops: CDR1 MDHEN, CDR2 SYDVKM. The sample was peripheral blood. The receptor's source is a woman between 55 and 75 years old with acute or convalescent COVID-19. The chain joins TRBV28 to TRBJ1-5; tentative D call: TRBD1 (6 bases). CDR3 region: CASSPLTGGGNQPQHF. The DNA for the CDR3 is TGTGCCAGCAGTCCCCTGACAGGTGGTGGCAATCAGCCCCAGCATTTT.